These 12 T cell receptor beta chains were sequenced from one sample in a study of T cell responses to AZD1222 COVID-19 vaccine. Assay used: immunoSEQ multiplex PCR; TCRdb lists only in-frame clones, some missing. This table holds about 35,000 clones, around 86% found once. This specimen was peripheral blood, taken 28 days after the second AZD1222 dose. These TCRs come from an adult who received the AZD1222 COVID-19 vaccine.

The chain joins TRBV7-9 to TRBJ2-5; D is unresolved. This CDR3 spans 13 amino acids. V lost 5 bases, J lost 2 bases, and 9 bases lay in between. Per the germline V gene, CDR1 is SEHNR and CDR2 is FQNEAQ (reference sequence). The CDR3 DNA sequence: TGTGCCAGCAGCCCCACTCAGCAAGAGACCCAGTACTTC. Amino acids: CASSPTQQETQYF.

This chain's CDR3 is CASSLLQGRTGELFF. CDR3 bases: TGTGCCAGCAGCTTATTGCAGGGGAGAACCGGGGAGCTGTTTTTT. J is TRBJ2-2 and V is TRBV7-9; maybe TRBD1 (6 bases). The CDR3 has 15 residues. V was trimmed by 2 bases and J by 5 bases, leaving 12 bases between them. The germline V gene has CDR1 SEHNR and CDR2 FQNEAQ (reference sequence).

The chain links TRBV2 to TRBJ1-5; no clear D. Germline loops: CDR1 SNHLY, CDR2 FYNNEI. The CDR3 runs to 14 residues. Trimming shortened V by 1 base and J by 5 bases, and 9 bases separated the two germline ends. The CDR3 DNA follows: TGTGCCAGCAGTGAAGGGTATGGGGATCAGCCCCAGCATTTT. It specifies CASSEGYGDQPQHF.

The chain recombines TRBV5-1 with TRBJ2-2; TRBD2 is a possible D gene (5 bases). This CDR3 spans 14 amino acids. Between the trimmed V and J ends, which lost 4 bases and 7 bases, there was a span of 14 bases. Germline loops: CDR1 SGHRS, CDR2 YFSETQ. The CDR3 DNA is TGCGCCAGCAGCCGGGGAGAACCGGGCGGGGAGCTGTTTTTT. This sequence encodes CASSRGEPGGELFF.

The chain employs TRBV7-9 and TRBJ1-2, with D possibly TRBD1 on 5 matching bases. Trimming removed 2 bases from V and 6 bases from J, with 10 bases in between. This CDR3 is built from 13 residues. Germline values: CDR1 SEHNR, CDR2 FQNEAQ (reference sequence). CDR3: CASSLPQGNGYTF. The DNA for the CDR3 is TGTGCCAGCAGCTTACCCCAGGGTAATGGCTACACCTTC.

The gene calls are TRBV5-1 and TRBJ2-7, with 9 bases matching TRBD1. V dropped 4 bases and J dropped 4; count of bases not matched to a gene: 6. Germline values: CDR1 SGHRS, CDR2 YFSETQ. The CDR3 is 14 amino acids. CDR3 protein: CASSGDRDSYEQYF. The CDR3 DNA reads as TGCGCCAGCAGCGGGGACAGGGATTCGTACGAGCAGTACTTC.

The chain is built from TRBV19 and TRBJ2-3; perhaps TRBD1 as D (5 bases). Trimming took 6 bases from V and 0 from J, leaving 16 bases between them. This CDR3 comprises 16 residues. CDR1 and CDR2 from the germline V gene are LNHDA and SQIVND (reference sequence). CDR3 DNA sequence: TGTGCCAGTAGATCAAGGGGAACCACTAGCACAGATACGCAGTATTTT. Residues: CASRSRGTTSTDTQYF.

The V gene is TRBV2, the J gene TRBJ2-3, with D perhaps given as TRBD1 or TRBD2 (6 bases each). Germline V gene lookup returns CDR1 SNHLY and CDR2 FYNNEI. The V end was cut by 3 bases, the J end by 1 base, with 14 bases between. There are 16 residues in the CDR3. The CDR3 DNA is TGTGCCAGCAGTGATGTGGGGGGCCGAGGCACAGATACGCAGTATTTT. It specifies CASSDVGGRGTDTQYF.

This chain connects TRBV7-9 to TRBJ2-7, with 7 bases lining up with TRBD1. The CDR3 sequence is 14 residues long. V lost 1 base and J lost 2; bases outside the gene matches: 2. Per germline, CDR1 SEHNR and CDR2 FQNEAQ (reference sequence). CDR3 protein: CASSLGTGPYEQYF. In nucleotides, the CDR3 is TGTGCCAGCAGCTTAGGGACAGGTCCCTACGAGCAGTACTTC.

The CDR3 coding sequence is TGTGCCAGCAGTACGGACAGGGTCTCCTACGAGCAGTACTTC. Translated: CASSTDRVSYEQYF. The chain couples TRBV6-5 to TRBJ2-7, with 8 bases aligning to TRBD1. The CDR3 is made up of 14 amino acids. Losses at the gene ends were 5 bases for V and 0 bases for J; bases not matched to a gene: 3. Germline values: CDR1 MNHEY, CDR2 SVGAGI.

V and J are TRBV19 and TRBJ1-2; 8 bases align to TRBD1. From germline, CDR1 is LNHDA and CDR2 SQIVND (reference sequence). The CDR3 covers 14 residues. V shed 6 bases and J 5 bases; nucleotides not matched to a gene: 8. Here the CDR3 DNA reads TGTGCCAGTAGGAAGGACAGGGCCCTATATGGCTACACCTTC. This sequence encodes CASRKDRALYGYTF.

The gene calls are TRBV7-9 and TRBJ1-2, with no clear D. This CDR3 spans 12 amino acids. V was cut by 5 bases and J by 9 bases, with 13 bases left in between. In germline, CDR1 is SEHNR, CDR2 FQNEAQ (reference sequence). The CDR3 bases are TGTGCCAGCAGCCGAGATGGGTCCAGCTACACCTTC. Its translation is CASSRDGSSYTF.